A selection of T cell receptor beta chains follows, all from one sample in a study of shared clonotypes between healthy human individuals. This table comes from immunoSEQ multiplex PCR, and its TCRdb copy is limited to in-frame clones, with some not included. The sample records approximately 2,000,000 clones, approximately 90% being singletons. Sequencing input: naive CD4+ T cells from PBMCs. The origin of the receptors is a man between 18 and 29 years old in good health. Some clones in this sample may be carry-over from other donors' samples. Both conserved end residues are part of each CDR3. Fields, in order: V gene, D gene, clone size, CDR3 length, J gene, CDR3 DNA, CDR3 protein. A D gene is named only where the DNA matches it firmly. Clone sizes are given selectively: once, few, many, or a class where the clone is expanded.

V gene: TRBV2
D gene: TRBD1
clone size: .
CDR3 length: 12
J gene: TRBJ2-7
CDR3 DNA: TGTGCAGGGGGCCAGGGGATCCACGAGCAGTACTTC
CDR3 protein: CAGGQGIHEQYF

V gene: TRBV2
D gene: TRBD1
clone size: .
CDR3 length: 14
J gene: TRBJ1-2
CDR3 DNA: TGTGCCAGCTTGGGGACAGGTGGCTCTTATGGCTACACCTTC
CDR3 protein: CASLGTGGSYGYTF

V gene: TRBV28
D gene: .
clone size: .
CDR3 length: 16
J gene: TRBJ2-1
CDR3 DNA: TGTGCCAGCAGACTGGGGAGGCGGAGCTCCTACAATGAGCAGTTCTTC
CDR3 protein: CASRLGRRSSYNEQFF

V gene: TRBV5-1
D gene: TRBD1
clone size: .
CDR3 length: 14
J gene: TRBJ2-7
CDR3 DNA: TGCGCCAGCAGCCAACTACAGGGGGCGTACGAGCAGTACTTC
CDR3 protein: CASSQLQGAYEQYF

V gene: TRBV6-6
D gene: .
clone size: once
CDR3 length: 14
J gene: TRBJ2-7
CDR3 DNA: TGTGCCACCCGACGGCGGGGGCAGGACTACGAGCAGTACTTC
CDR3 protein: CATRRRGQDYEQYF

V gene: TRBV7-6
D gene: .
clone size: .
CDR3 length: 12
J gene: TRBJ1-1
CDR3 DNA: TGTGCCAGCAGCTTAAACGAGGGGGAAGCTTTCTTT
CDR3 protein: CASSLNEGEAFF

V gene: TRBV9
D gene: TRBD1
clone size: .
CDR3 length: 15
J gene: TRBJ2-1
CDR3 DNA: TGTGCCAGCACCCTAGGGGACAGGGATAACAATGAGCAGTTCTTC
CDR3 protein: CASTLGDRDNNEQFF

V gene: TRBV2
D gene: .
clone size: .
CDR3 length: 15
J gene: TRBJ2-1
CDR3 DNA: TGTGCCAGCAGCGCATCGGGAGCTCGTGGTAATGAGCAGTTCTTC
CDR3 protein: CASSASGARGNEQFF

V gene: TRBV27
D gene: .
clone size: .
CDR3 length: 11
J gene: TRBJ2-7
CDR3 DNA: TGTGCCAGCAGTCTAGGGGGCGAGCAGTACTTC
CDR3 protein: CASSLGGEQYF

V gene: TRBV5-4
D gene: TRBD2
clone size: .
CDR3 length: 14
J gene: TRBJ2-3
CDR3 DNA: TGTGCCAGCAACCTAGCGGGAGGTCAAGATACGCAGTATTTT
CDR3 protein: CASNLAGGQDTQYF

V gene: TRBV4-2
D gene: .
clone size: .
CDR3 length: 15
J gene: TRBJ2-5
CDR3 DNA: TGTGCCAGCAGCCAAGATCTACGACGGGGAGAGACCCAGTACTTC
CDR3 protein: CASSQDLRRGETQYF

V gene: TRBV5-4
D gene: .
clone size: .
CDR3 length: 14
J gene: TRBJ2-7
CDR3 DNA: TGTGCCAGCAGCCCCCGGCCCGGGGTCTACGAGCAGTACTTC
CDR3 protein: CASSPRPGVYEQYF

V gene: TRBV28
D gene: .
clone size: once
CDR3 length: 12
J gene: TRBJ2-2
CDR3 DNA: TGTGCCAGCAACGGGAACACCGGGGAGCTGTTTTTT
CDR3 protein: CASNGNTGELFF

V gene: TRBV6-1
D gene: .
clone size: .
CDR3 length: 17
J gene: TRBJ1-5
CDR3 DNA: TGTGCCAGCAGTGATTTTTGGCGCGGGACGGGCAATCAGCCCCAGCATTTT
CDR3 protein: CASSDFWRGTGNQPQHF

V gene: TRBV28
D gene: TRBD1
clone size: .
CDR3 length: 16
J gene: TRBJ1-1
CDR3 DNA: TGTGCCAGCAGTTTGAGGACAGGGGGTATGAACACTGAAGCTTTCTTT
CDR3 protein: CASSLRTGGMNTEAFF

V gene: TRBV10-3
D gene: TRBD2
clone size: .
CDR3 length: 14
J gene: TRBJ2-3
CDR3 DNA: TGTGCCATCAGCCCTAGCGGGAGACACGATACGCAGTATTTT
CDR3 protein: CAISPSGRHDTQYF

V gene: TRBV27
D gene: .
clone size: .
CDR3 length: 16
J gene: TRBJ2-4
CDR3 DNA: TGTGCCAGCAGTTTCACAGACAGCTTAGCCAAAAACATTCAGTACTTC
CDR3 protein: CASSFTDSLAKNIQYF

V gene: TRBV5-4
D gene: TRBD2
clone size: once
CDR3 length: 20
J gene: TRBJ2-1
CDR3 DNA: TGTGCCAGCAGTACCAAGAGATCGGGACTAGCGGGCCCCGGGGATGGTGAGCAGTTCTTC
CDR3 protein: CASSTKRSGLAGPGDGEQFF

V gene: TRBV5-1
D gene: .
clone size: .
CDR3 length: 15
J gene: TRBJ1-2
CDR3 DNA: TGCGCCAGCCAACAATCGACCGGGGACCGAGCTGGCTACACCTTC
CDR3 protein: CASQQSTGDRAGYTF

V gene: TRBV6-6
D gene: TRBD1
clone size: .
CDR3 length: 14
J gene: TRBJ2-1
CDR3 DNA: TGTGCCAGCAGCCCCGGACAGGGCGTGGGTGAGCAGTTCTTC
CDR3 protein: CASSPGQGVGEQFF

V gene: TRBV11-2
D gene: .
clone size: .
CDR3 length: 15
J gene: TRBJ2-2
CDR3 DNA: TGTGCCAGCAGCTTAGGCCTAGCGAACACCGGGGAGCTGTTTTTT
CDR3 protein: CASSLGLANTGELFF

V gene: TRBV7-2
D gene: TRBD1
clone size: .
CDR3 length: 16
J gene: TRBJ2-1
CDR3 DNA: TGTGCCAGCAGCCACGACAGGGGCCCCATCGGCAATGAGCAGTTCTTC
CDR3 protein: CASSHDRGPIGNEQFF

V gene: TRBV6-1
D gene: .
clone size: .
CDR3 length: 13
J gene: TRBJ2-7
CDR3 DNA: TGTGCCAGCAGTGAGCACCTCCGGTACGAGCAGTACTTC
CDR3 protein: CASSEHLRYEQYF

V gene: TRBV19
D gene: .
clone size: .
CDR3 length: 13
J gene: TRBJ2-7
CDR3 DNA: TGTGCCAGTAGTCTACAGGGAGCGGCTGAGCAGTACTTC
CDR3 protein: CASSLQGAAEQYF

V gene: TRBV10-3
D gene: TRBD2
clone size: .
CDR3 length: 18
J gene: TRBJ2-3
CDR3 DNA: TGTGCCATCAGTGAGTCCCCCATAACTAGCGGGAGCGAAGATACGCAGTATTTT
CDR3 protein: CAISESPITSGSEDTQYF

V gene: TRBV5-1
D gene: TRBD2
clone size: .
CDR3 length: 15
J gene: TRBJ2-7
CDR3 DNA: TGCGCCAGCAGCTTACTGGGGGGGAGCTCCTACGAGCAGTACTTC
CDR3 protein: CASSLLGGSSYEQYF

V gene: TRBV2
D gene: .
clone size: .
CDR3 length: 12
J gene: TRBJ2-7
CDR3 DNA: TGTGCCAGCAGTGAAGCGTGGAGAGAGCAGTACTTC
CDR3 protein: CASSEAWREQYF

V gene: TRBV15
D gene: .
clone size: .
CDR3 length: 12
J gene: TRBJ2-7
CDR3 DNA: TGTGCCACCAGCTCGAGGTGGGGCGAGCAGTACTTC
CDR3 protein: CATSSRWGEQYF

V gene: TRBV9
D gene: .
clone size: .
CDR3 length: 13
J gene: TRBJ1-1
CDR3 DNA: TGTGCCAGCAGCGTAGTTCCGTCCCTCGAAGCTTTCTTT
CDR3 protein: CASSVVPSLEAFF

V gene: TRBV6-4
D gene: .
clone size: .
CDR3 length: 14
J gene: TRBJ2-7
CDR3 DNA: TGTGCCAGCAGTGTCGGCCTGGGGACCTACGAGCAGTACTTC
CDR3 protein: CASSVGLGTYEQYF

V gene: TRBV12-5
D gene: .
clone size: few
CDR3 length: 12
J gene: TRBJ1-5
CDR3 DNA: TGTGCTAGTGCTCTCAACAATCAGCCCCAGCATTTT
CDR3 protein: CASALNNQPQHF

V gene: TRBV27
D gene: TRBD1
clone size: .
CDR3 length: 15
J gene: TRBJ2-7
CDR3 DNA: TGTGCCAGCAGTTTACCGGGACAGGGTAAAGAAGAGCAGTACTTC
CDR3 protein: CASSLPGQGKEEQYF

V gene: TRBV27
D gene: .
clone size: .
CDR3 length: 18
J gene: TRBJ2-1
CDR3 DNA: TGTGCCAGCAGTTTAGGGGGCAGGGACCGATTTCGCTACAATGAGCAGTTCTTC
CDR3 protein: CASSLGGRDRFRYNEQFF

V gene: TRBV28
D gene: TRBD1
clone size: .
CDR3 length: 15
J gene: TRBJ1-5
CDR3 DNA: TGTGCCAGCAGTTTATACAGGGGGAACAATCAGCCCCAGCATTTT
CDR3 protein: CASSLYRGNNQPQHF

V gene: TRBV5-1
D gene: TRBD1
clone size: once
CDR3 length: 13
J gene: TRBJ2-7
CDR3 DNA: TGCGCCAGCAGCAGCCGGACAGGGTACGAGCAGTACTTC
CDR3 protein: CASSSRTGYEQYF

V gene: TRBV2
D gene: TRBD2
clone size: .
CDR3 length: 13
J gene: TRBJ2-1
CDR3 DNA: TGTGCCAGCACGTTTCTAGCGGGAGGGTGGCAGTTCTTC
CDR3 protein: CASTFLAGGWQFF

V gene: TRBV6-5
D gene: TRBD2
clone size: .
CDR3 length: 14
J gene: TRBJ2-1
CDR3 DNA: TGTGCCAGCAGTCGGACTAGCGGATACAATGAGCAGTTCTTC
CDR3 protein: CASSRTSGYNEQFF

V gene: TRBV7-9
D gene: TRBD2
clone size: .
CDR3 length: 13
J gene: TRBJ2-5
CDR3 DNA: TGTGCCAGCACCACTAGCGGGCCAGAGACCCAGTACTTC
CDR3 protein: CASTTSGPETQYF

V gene: TRBV6-4
D gene: .
clone size: .
CDR3 length: 13
J gene: TRBJ2-5
CDR3 DNA: TGTGCCAGCAGTGACCGACCGCCCCTGGAGCAGTACTTC
CDR3 protein: CASSDRPPLEQYF

V gene: TRBV5-1
D gene: .
clone size: .
CDR3 length: 14
J gene: TRBJ2-5
CDR3 DNA: TGCGCCAGCAGGACCGGGACGGTGGCGGAGACCCAGTACTTC
CDR3 protein: CASRTGTVAETQYF

V gene: TRBV28
D gene: .
clone size: .
CDR3 length: 15
J gene: TRBJ2-7
CDR3 DNA: TGTGCCAGCACCCGGGACCCCACAACATACTACGAGCAGTACTTC
CDR3 protein: CASTRDPTTYYEQYF

V gene: TRBV5-1
D gene: .
clone size: .
CDR3 length: 15
J gene: TRBJ1-5
CDR3 DNA: TGCGCCAGCAGCTTCGCAGGGGATAGCAATCAGCCCCAGCATTTT
CDR3 protein: CASSFAGDSNQPQHF

V gene: TRBV11-2
D gene: TRBD1
clone size: few
CDR3 length: 13
J gene: TRBJ1-1
CDR3 DNA: TGTGCCAGCAGCCGAGGGGGGGACAGCCCAGCTTTCTTT
CDR3 protein: CASSRGGDSPAFF

V gene: TRBV5-1
D gene: .
clone size: once
CDR3 length: 16
J gene: TRBJ2-5
CDR3 DNA: TGCGCCAGCAGCTTGGGGCCCACAGGGCCACAAGAGACCCAGTACTTC
CDR3 protein: CASSLGPTGPQETQYF

V gene: TRBV9
D gene: .
clone size: few
CDR3 length: 13
J gene: TRBJ1-3
CDR3 DNA: TGTGCCAGCAGCCCGAGCTCTGGAAACACCATATATTTT
CDR3 protein: CASSPSSGNTIYF

V gene: TRBV9
D gene: .
clone size: .
CDR3 length: 16
J gene: TRBJ1-3
CDR3 DNA: TGTGCCAGCAGCGCTCATCGAGAGGGCTCGGGAAACACCATATATTTT
CDR3 protein: CASSAHREGSGNTIYF

V gene: TRBV11-1
D gene: TRBD1
clone size: .
CDR3 length: 15
J gene: TRBJ2-2
CDR3 DNA: TGTGCCAGCAGCCGCGACAGGGTCGGGACCGGGGAGCTGTTTTTT
CDR3 protein: CASSRDRVGTGELFF

V gene: TRBV7-9
D gene: .
clone size: once
CDR3 length: 14
J gene: TRBJ2-1
CDR3 DNA: TGTGCCAGCAGCTTAGACGGGGGTTTGAATGAGCAGTTCTTC
CDR3 protein: CASSLDGGLNEQFF

V gene: TRBV15
D gene: .
clone size: .
CDR3 length: 15
J gene: TRBJ1-5
CDR3 DNA: TGTGCCACCAGCAGAGATAGGCAGGGCCGGCAGCCCCAGCATTTT
CDR3 protein: CATSRDRQGRQPQHF

V gene: TRBV7-9
D gene: TRBD1
clone size: .
CDR3 length: 14
J gene: TRBJ1-1
CDR3 DNA: TGTGCCAGCAGCTCCCGGGACAGCGGGCCTGAAGCTTTCTTT
CDR3 protein: CASSSRDSGPEAFF

V gene: TRBV7-2
D gene: .
clone size: .
CDR3 length: 16
J gene: TRBJ2-6
CDR3 DNA: TGTGCCAGCAGCTTAATGGGAATCTCTGGGGCCAACGTCCTGACTTTC
CDR3 protein: CASSLMGISGANVLTF

V gene: TRBV9
D gene: TRBD1
clone size: .
CDR3 length: 14
J gene: TRBJ2-3
CDR3 DNA: TGTGCCAGCAGCGTAGGGTTGGGACAGGGGACGCAGTATTTT
CDR3 protein: CASSVGLGQGTQYF

V gene: TRBV2
D gene: .
clone size: .
CDR3 length: 17
J gene: TRBJ2-4
CDR3 DNA: TGTGCCAGCAGAGTCGGGCCTCAAGGCCTAGCCAAAAACATTCAGTACTTC
CDR3 protein: CASRVGPQGLAKNIQYF